The 30 T cell receptor beta chains reported below all come from one sample, sequenced in a study of response to subunit inactivated influenza vaccine. TCRdb independently ran MiXCR on the RT-PCR reads; one entry per CDR3 protein. The table shows approximately 530,000 distinct CDR3 sequences, with 6% to 9% occurring only once. The sequences come from PBMCs from blood, collected around 25 months after vaccination. Source of these receptors: a man in his fifties or sixties who received an inactivated influenza vaccine.

The rearrangement uses TRBV9 and TRBJ2-1; TRBD1 agrees at 12 bases. The V gene's germline CDR1 is SGDLS and CDR2 YYNGEE. This CDR3 region has 17 residues. With 0 bases clipped from V and 8 bases from J, the junction kept 9 bases outside the gene matches. In DNA, the CDR3 is TGTGCCAGCAGCGTAGGTCCCGGGACAGGGGGCATGGATGAGCAGTTCTTC. It translates to CASSVGPGTGGMDEQFF.

This clonotype turned up a few times. The chain employs TRBV29-1 and TRBJ2-6; D may be TRBD1 (6 bases). CDR1 is SQVTM and CDR2 is ANQGSEA in the germline V gene. The CDR3 is 16 amino acids. V lost 4 bases and J lost 2, with 15 bases in between. In nucleotides, the CDR3 is TGCAGCGTTGTAAGCAGGGGTGGTACTGGGGCCAACGTCCTGACTTTC. Its protein product is CSVVSRGGTGANVLTF.

This clonotype was seen at least ten times. The genes are TRBV28 and TRBJ2-3; 8 bases line up with TRBD2. J was trimmed by 3 bases and V by 7 bases; bases with no gene match: 12. The CDR3 runs 16 residues. The germline V gene has CDR1 MDHEN and CDR2 SYDVKM. CDR3 in amino acids: CASTRLLAGGTDTQYF. As DNA, the CDR3 is TGTGCCAGCACCCGCCTACTTGCGGGGGGAACAGATACGCAGTATTTT.

This clonotype was counted a few times. The gene calls are TRBV10-1 and TRBJ2-1; D may match TRBD1 or TRBD2 (5 bases each). The germline V gene has CDR1 WNHNN and CDR2 SYGVQD (reference sequence). Between the trimmed V and J ends, which lost 4 bases and 13 bases, there was a span of 20 bases. The CDR3 consists of 14 residues. CDR3 sequence reads: CASSAQGGGKGQFF. The CDR3 DNA follows: TGCGCCAGCAGTGCCCAGGGTGGGGGTAAGGGTCAGTTCTTC.

The rearrangement uses TRBV5-1 and TRBJ2-4; TRBD1 agrees at 7 bases. The V and J ends lost 4 bases and 1 base, in that order; junction bases with no gene match: 8. CDR3 length: 16 residues. Germline V gene sequence: CDR1 SGHRS, CDR2 YFSETQ. CDR3 DNA sequence: TGCGCCAGCAGCACAGGACAGGCCTTGGCCAAAAACATTCAGTACTTC. This gives the protein CASSTGQALAKNIQYF.

This clonotype was detected only a few times. The rearrangement links TRBV12-3 or TRBV12-4 to TRBJ2-5; 7 bases are a match to TRBD1. The CDR3 covers 14 residues. J was trimmed by 5 bases and V by 1 base; bases with no gene match: 4. The CDR3 protein is CASSLGGQMETQYF. As DNA, the CDR3 is TGTGCCAGCAGTTTAGGGGGACAGATGGAGACCCAGTACTTC.

This clonotype was counted between two and nine times. This sequence joins TRBV9 and TRBJ1-5; D is unclear. The CDR3 sequence is 13 residues long. The germline V and J ends were trimmed by 0 bases and 6 bases, with 7 bases remaining between them. Germline CDR1 reads SGDLS; CDR2 reads YYNGEE. The CDR3 sequence is CASSVALGQPQHF. In DNA form, the CDR3 reads TGTGCCAGCAGCGTAGCTTTAGGTCAGCCCCAGCATTTT.

V is TRBV4-3 and J is TRBJ1-3, with D uncertain. Germline V lookup: CDR1 LGHNA, CDR2 YSLEER. This CDR3 spans 16 amino acids. Between the trimmed V and J ends, which lost 6 bases and 3 bases, there was a span of 18 bases. DNA of the CDR3: TGCGCCAGCAGACTAACTGCAGGCGGCTATGGAAACACCATATATTTT. Its translation: CASRLTAGGYGNTIYF.

There are many counts of this clonotype. V usage is TRBV7-7 and J usage is TRBJ2-3; 12 positions match TRBD2. The CDR3 length is 16 residues. Germline V gene lookup returns CDR1 SSHAT and CDR2 FNYEAQ (reference sequence). The V segment lost 5 bases and the J segment 0 bases; nucleotides outside the gene matches: 3. The CDR3 loop reads CASSRGLAGSTDTQYF. The CDR3 DNA reads TGTGCCAGCAGCCGAGGACTAGCGGGAAGCACAGATACGCAGTATTTT.

Ten or more counts support this clonotype. The V gene is TRBV7-8, the J gene TRBJ1-2; possibly TRBD1 for D (5 bases). This CDR3 contains 13 residues. Per the germline V gene, CDR1 is SGHVS and CDR2 is FQNEAQ. V lost 5 bases and J 4 bases, leaving 11 bases between the germline ends. CDR3 in DNA: TGTGCCAGCAGCACTGGGACGGGCTATGGCTACACCTTC. The encoded protein is CASSTGTGYGYTF.

This clonotype was observed a handful of times. The rearrangement uses TRBV28 and TRBJ1-3; weak D call: TRBD1 (5 bases). V was cut by 6 bases and J by 4 bases, with 19 bases left in between. The CDR3 spans 16 residues. The V gene's germline CDR1 is MDHEN and CDR2 SYDVKM. The CDR3 loop reads CASRTPGAGQGNTIYF. DNA of the CDR3: TGTGCCAGCAGGACCCCCGGGGCGGGGCAAGGAAACACCATATATTTT.

The CDR3: CASSEARGDRINSPLHF. CDR3 bases: TGTGCCAGCAGTGAAGCAAGGGGAGACAGAATTAATTCACCCCTCCACTTT. The rearrangement links TRBV2 to TRBJ1-6, with D maybe TRBD1 (5 bases). The CDR3 sequence is 17 residues long. V was clipped by 0 bases and J by 6 bases, with 15 bases between them. CDR1 is SNHLY and CDR2 is FYNNEI in the germline V gene. The entire variable domain, with the rest obtained from reference TRBV2 and TRBJ1-6, is as follows: EPEVTQTPSHQVTQMGQEVILRCVPISNHLYFYWYRQILGQKVEFLVSFYNNEISEKSEIFDDQFSVERPDGSNFTLKIRSTKLEDSAMYFCASSEARGDRINSPLHFGNGTRLTVT.

Concerning this clonotype itself: A much larger clonotype is one base distant, so this may be a read error. This sequence joins TRBV12-3 or TRBV12-4 and TRBJ1-2; D gene ambiguous. V was shortened by 5 bases and J by 7 bases, with 14 bases between the two germline ends. The CDR3 spans 13 residues. CDR3 nucleotides: TGTGCCAGCAGTCAGGACCCTAGTCTTGGCTACACCTTC. Translated: CASSQDPSLGYTF.

V is TRBV19 and J is TRBJ2-2; D is perhaps TRBD1 (5 bases). CDR1 is LNHDA and CDR2 is SQIVND in the germline V gene (reference sequence). The V end lost 3 bases, the J end lost 2 bases, and 10 bases lay between the germline ends. This CDR3 contains 15 residues. CDR3 DNA sequence: TGTGCCAGTAGTATCGGCAGGGCTAACACCGGGGAGCTGTTTTTT. It is translated as CASSIGRANTGELFF.

The chain recombines TRBV15 with TRBJ1-3, with D possibly matching TRBD1 (5 bases). The germline V gene encodes CDR1 LNHNV and CDR2 YYDKDF (reference sequence). The CDR3 has 15 residues. V was trimmed by 5 bases and J by 4 bases, leaving 15 bases between them. In DNA form, the CDR3 reads TGTGCCACCAGCCGATATGACAGACGGGGAAACACCATATATTTT. The encoded protein is CATSRYDRRGNTIYF.

This clonotype showed up just a few times. This chain joins TRBV4-3 and TRBJ1-5, with D unclear. The length of the CDR3 is 14 residues. V lost 1 base, J lost 4 bases, and 8 bases lay in between. The germline V gene has CDR1 LGHNA and CDR2 YSLEER. CDR3 sequence: CASSQAAGNQPQHF. For the CDR3, the DNA is TGCGCCAGCAGCCAAGCGGCGGGGAATCAGCCCCAGCATTTT.

This clonotype occurred a few times. V gene TRBV12-3 or TRBV12-4 combines with J gene TRBJ2-6; possible D gene TRBD1, 6 bases. This CDR3 comprises 16 residues. Trimming left V 4 bases short and J 17 bases short, with 27 bases between. The CDR3 bases are TGTGCCAGCAGTTCCACCGGGACATCCCTTAAAGCGATCGTGACTTTC. Protein sequence: CASSSTGTSLKAIVTF.

This clonotype was seen repeatedly, ten times or more. This chain uses TRBV12-3 or TRBV12-4 with TRBJ1-2; D gene uncertain. V lost 4 bases, J lost 4 bases, and 22 bases lay in between. This CDR3 has 17 residues. The CDR3: CASSSTYTDFLFYGYTF. The CDR3 nucleotides read TGTGCCAGCAGTTCAACCTATACAGATTTCCTTTTCTATGGCTACACCTTC.

This clonotype was counted a few times. The chain carries TRBV11-1 and TRBJ2-1; D may be TRBD1 (6 bases). This CDR3 contains 16 residues. The ends were cut back, 5 bases at V and 5 bases at J, with 19 bases in the middle. CDR1 is SGHAT and CDR2 is FQDESV in the germline V gene (reference sequence). The CDR3 reads CASSPRLTGINNEQFF. The CDR3, as DNA: TGTGCCAGCAGCCCCCGTCTGACAGGTATAAACAATGAGCAGTTCTTC.

The chain links TRBV12-3 or TRBV12-4 to TRBJ2-5; tentatively, D is TRBD2 (10 bases). The CDR3 consists of 19 residues. V was pared by 11 bases and J by 4 bases, with 35 bases between. The CDR3 region has the DNA TGTGCCTGCACTCCCCACAGGGGGCGGCAGCGGGGGGGCCGAGAGACCCAGTACTTC. It encodes CACTPHRGRQRGGRETQYF.

This clonotype was counted many times. The chain couples TRBV29-1 to TRBJ1-2; D remains unclear. CDR1 is SQVTM, CDR2 ANQGSEA, per germline. Trimming pared 4 bases from V and 1 base from J, leaving 4 bases between. The CDR3 runs 11 residues. CDR3 DNA sequence: TGCAGCGTTGCCGTTAACTATGGCTACACCTTC. Translating it yields CSVAVNYGYTF. Variable domain in full (rest from reference TRBV29-1 and TRBJ1-2): SAVISQKPSRDICQRGTSLTIQCQVDSQVTMMFWYRQQPGQSLTLIATANQGSEATYESGFVIDKFPISRPNLTFSTLTVSNMSPEDSSIYLCSVAVNYGYTFGSGTRLTVV.

This clonotype appeared many times. V gene TRBV20-1 combines with J gene TRBJ2-1, with D perhaps matching TRBD2 (6 bases). Trimming shortened V by 2 bases and J by 6 bases, and 14 bases separated the two germline ends. CDR3 length: 14 amino acids. Looked up from germline, CDR1 is DFQATT and CDR2 is SNEGSKA (reference sequence). The DNA of the CDR3 is TGCAGTGCTAGAAGGTCGACTAGTTTCAATGAGCAGTTCTTC. Translation gives CSARRSTSFNEQFF.

The gene calls are TRBV7-2 and TRBJ2-5; 10 nucleotides agree with TRBD2. J lost 4 bases, V lost 5 bases, and 13 bases had no gene match. In germline, CDR1 is SGHTA, CDR2 FQGNSA. This CDR3 is built from 17 residues. The CDR3 spells CASSPTLAGGMGETQYF. CDR3 nucleotide sequence: TGTGCCAGCAGCCCTACTTTAGCGGGAGGCATGGGAGAGACCCAGTACTTC.

The chain recombines TRBV19 with TRBJ2-1; the D gene is possibly TRBD2 (6 bases). This CDR3 contains 12 residues. Trimming shortened V by 5 bases and J by 12 bases, and 14 bases separated the two germline ends. Germline V gene sequence: CDR1 LNHDA, CDR2 SQIVND (reference sequence). The CDR3 coding sequence is TGTGCCAGTAGTTTATTCCGGGAGTTGCAGTTCTTC. It encodes CASSLFRELQFF.

The chain is built from TRBV7-2 and TRBJ2-2; 7 nucleotides align to TRBD1. Germline CDR1 SGHTA, CDR2 FQGNSA. This CDR3 spans 15 amino acids. The ends lost 5 bases at V and 2 bases at J; junction bases unmatched: 5. In DNA, the CDR3 is TGTGCCAGCAGCCGAGGGACAGTAAACACCGGGGAGCTGTTTTTT. Its protein product is CASSRGTVNTGELFF.

This clonotype was counted a few times. The CDR3 bases are TGTGCCAGCAGCCTCGACAGTGAGGGCAATCAGCCCCAGCATTTT. Its translation is CASSLDSEGNQPQHF. The V call is TRBV2, the J call TRBJ1-5, with D possibly being TRBD1 (5 bases). Germline loops: CDR1 SNHLY, CDR2 FYNNEI. V lost 6 bases and J lost 2, with 14 bases in between. The CDR3 spans 15 residues.

The rearrangement links TRBV12-3 or TRBV12-4 to TRBJ1-6; TRBD1 aligns across 8 bases. Trimming cost V 0 bases and J 8 bases; bases outside gene matches: 3. This CDR3 has 15 amino acids. CDR3 in amino acids: CASSLAAGGDSPLHF. The CDR3 DNA reads as TGTGCCAGCAGTTTAGCAGCAGGGGGCGATTCACCCCTCCACTTT.

This clonotype was recorded many times. In DNA form, the CDR3 reads TGTGCCAGCACCATTCCCGGTTCTACAGCTAGGTATGGCTACACCTTC. It codes for CASTIPGSTARYGYTF. The chain links TRBV12-3 or TRBV12-4 to TRBJ1-2; no clear D. This CDR3 has 16 residues. V shed 7 bases and J shed 5 bases, with 23 bases lying between them.

J is TRBJ1-6 and V is TRBV18; D may be TRBD1 (6 bases). CDR3 length: 16 residues. Germline V CDR1 and CDR2: KGHSH, LQKENI. The germline V and J ends were trimmed by 1 base and 4 bases, with 11 bases remaining between them. CDR3 in amino acids: CASSPQGQAYNSPLHF. DNA of the CDR3: TGTGCCAGCTCACCACAGGGACAAGCTTATAATTCACCCCTCCACTTT. The variable domain in full, with the rest retrieved from reference TRBV18 and TRBJ1-6, is NAGVMQNPRHLVRRRGQEARLRCSPMKGHSHVYWYRQLPEEGLKFMVYLQKENIIDESGMPKERFSAEFPKEGPSILRIQQVVRGDSAAYFCASSPQGQAYNSPLHFGNGTRLTVT.

V and J are TRBV12-3 or TRBV12-4 and TRBJ2-7; 12 bases align to TRBD1. CDR3 length equals 17 residues. V gave up 6 bases and J gave up 6 bases; unmatched junction bases: 15. Here the CDR3 reads CASSMWAGTGGAGEQYF. The CDR3 region has the DNA TGTGCCAGCAGCATGTGGGCCGGGACAGGGGGCGCGGGCGAGCAGTACTTC.